The present entry profiles one T cell receptor beta chain with its context. Antigen unknown. Germline CDR1 and CDR2: LGHNA and YSLEER. V lost 0 bases, J lost 4 bases, and 6 bases lay in between. The CDR3 has 13 amino acids. RNA transcripts yielded amplified TCR beta CDR3 regions. The HTBI primer set drove a first-round RT-PCR of the TCR CDR3. TCRdb re-called the multiplex PCR reads with MiXCR, one entry per CDR3 protein. The sample carries nearly 250,000 distinct CDR3 sequences, 24% recorded once. This entry belongs to a study of T cells in Graves' hyperthyroidism and ophthalmopathy. Study-level points and caveats: Ophthalmopathy, which appeared later, was predicted by the model a median roughly 6.6 months before onset.

Diagnostic assessment was based on clinical symptoms, serum thyroxine and TRAb, thyroid ultrasound and orbital computed tomography. This clonotype was obtained from a middle-aged woman with Graves' ophthalmopathy. The chain has TRBV4-3 and TRBJ2-5; D is undetermined. The specimen was blood. The CDR3 is CASSQEPGETQYF. As DNA, the CDR3 is TGCGCCAGCAGCCAAGAACCTGGAGAGACCCAGTACTTC.